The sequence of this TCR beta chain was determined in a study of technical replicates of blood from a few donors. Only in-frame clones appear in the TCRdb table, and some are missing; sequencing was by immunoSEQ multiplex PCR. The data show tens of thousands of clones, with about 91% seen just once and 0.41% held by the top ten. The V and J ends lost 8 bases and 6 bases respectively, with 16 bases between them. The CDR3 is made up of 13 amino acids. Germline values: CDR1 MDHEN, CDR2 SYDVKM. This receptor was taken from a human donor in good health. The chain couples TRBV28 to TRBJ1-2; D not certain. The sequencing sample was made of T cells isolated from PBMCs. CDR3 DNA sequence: TGTGCCAGCGGGGAGGGAATTATGGATGGCTACACCTTC. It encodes CASGEGIMDGYTF.